Listed here are 22 T cell receptor beta chains from one sample, sequenced in a study of blood T cell repertoires in COVID-19. Only in-frame clones appear in the TCRdb table, and some are missing; sequencing was by immunoSEQ multiplex PCR. Among around 140,000 clones listed, around four fifths were seen once. The material sequenced was peripheral blood. The origin of the receptors is a human donor in a cohort sampled during active COVID-19.

This clone has a handful of counts. The chain couples TRBV19 to TRBJ1-3; D is unresolved. Germline loops: CDR1 LNHDA, CDR2 SQIVND (reference sequence). This CDR3 comprises 14 residues. Between the trimmed V and J ends, which lost 4 bases and 7 bases, there was a span of 14 bases. In nucleotides, the CDR3 is TGTGCCAGTAGTAGACAACAGCTTTCGAACACCATATATTTT. Translation gives CASSRQQLSNTIYF.

The chain employs TRBV5-1 and TRBJ2-2; a weak D match, TRBD2 (6 bases). The CDR3 loop spans 15 amino acids. CDR1 and CDR2 (germline): SGHRS, YFSETQ. Trimming shortened V by 4 bases and J by 0 bases, and 10 bases separated the two germline ends. CDR3 region: CASSQGLSNTGELFF. In DNA, the CDR3 is TGCGCCAGCAGCCAGGGACTTTCGAACACCGGGGAGCTGTTTTTT.

The rearrangement joins TRBV2 to TRBJ2-3; D might be TRBD2 (6 bases). Trimming stripped 3 bases from V and 5 bases from J, with 12 bases between. This CDR3 comprises 14 residues. The germline gives CDR1 SNHLY, CDR2 FYNNEI. The CDR3 DNA reads TGTGCCAGCAGTGATAGGGACTTGGAAGATACGCAGTATTTT. It encodes CASSDRDLEDTQYF.

The CDR3 spells CASSFERVSYEQYF. Here the CDR3 DNA reads TGTGCCAGCAGCTTTGAGCGGGTAAGCTACGAGCAGTACTTC. The V gene is TRBV13, the J gene TRBJ2-7; tentative D call: TRBD2 (6 bases). The V gene lost 3 bases and the J gene lost 3 bases, with 12 bases spanning the gap. Per the germline V gene, CDR1 is PRHDT and CDR2 is FYEKMQ (reference sequence). CDR3 length equals 14 residues. The whole variable domain, filled in from reference TRBV13 and TRBJ2-7, reads AAGVIQSPRHLIKEKRETATLKCYPIPRHDTVYWYQQGPGQDPQFLISFYEKMQSDKGSIPDRFSAQQFSDYHSELNMSSLELGDSALYFCASSFERVSYEQYFGPGTRLTVT.

The chain uses TRBV3-1 (or the pseudogene TRBV3-2) and TRBJ1-2, with D perhaps TRBD1 (5 bases). V was shortened by 1 base and J by 7 bases, with 13 bases between the two germline ends. Germline loops: CDR1 LGHDT, CDR2 YNNKEL (reference sequence). The CDR3 covers 14 residues. CDR3 nucleotides: TGTGCCAGCAGCCAAGGGACCAGGGTCAGTGGCTACACCTTC. This translates into CASSQGTRVSGYTF.

V and J are TRBV18 and TRBJ1-5; the D gene is possibly TRBD1 (5 bases). Deletions cut 2 bases from V and 2 bases from J, with 10 bases between. Germline V CDR1 and CDR2: KGHSH, LQKENI. CDR3 length equals 15 residues. The CDR3: CASSPGGGGNQPQHF. The CDR3 DNA is TGTGCCAGCTCACCAGGGGGAGGCGGCAATCAGCCCCAGCATTTT.

This chain connects TRBV15 to TRBJ1-3; TRBD1 matches at 7 bases. Germline CDR1 reads LNHNV; CDR2 reads YYDKDF (reference sequence). The length of the CDR3 is 16 residues. V was clipped by 0 bases and J by 4 bases; unmatched bases: 6. CDR3 region: CATSRDRDSRGNTIYF. For the CDR3, the DNA is TGTGCCACCAGCAGAGATCGGGACAGCCGGGGAAACACCATATATTTT.

The chain has TRBV7-6 and TRBJ2-1; D is possibly TRBD1 (5 bases). CDR3 size: 16 residues. V was cut by 1 base and J by 6 bases, with 16 bases left in between. The germline V gene encodes CDR1 SGHVS and CDR2 FNYEAQ. As DNA, the CDR3 is TGTGCCAGCAGCTTAGTGCAGGGCTCTGCTGGCAATGAGCAGTTCTTC. Translated: CASSLVQGSAGNEQFF. Supplemented by reference TRBV7-6 and TRBJ2-1, the full variable domain reads GAGVSQSPRYKVTKRGQDVALRCDPISGHVSLYWYRQALGQGPEFLTYFNYEAQQDKSGLPNDRFSAERPEGSISTLTIQRTEQRDSAMYRCASSLVQGSAGNEQFFGPGTRLTVL.

The J gene is TRBJ1-4, the V gene TRBV28; no definite D call. The V and J ends lost 5 bases and 7 bases respectively, with 14 bases between them. This CDR3 is built from 14 residues. Germline lookup yields CDR1 MDHEN and CDR2 SYDVKM. The DNA of the CDR3 is TGTGCCAGCAGTCAGCCTGGGCCAGGTGAAAAACTGTTTTTT. It specifies CASSQPGPGEKLFF.

The chain uses TRBV19 and TRBJ1-2; D not resolved. Looked up from germline, CDR1 is LNHDA and CDR2 is SQIVND (reference sequence). V lost 1 base and J lost 3, with 15 bases in between. There are 16 residues in the CDR3. CDR3 sequence: CASSIGYDRGDYGYTF. The DNA for the CDR3 is TGTGCCAGTAGTATAGGCTACGACCGCGGGGACTATGGCTACACCTTC.

This chain links TRBV9 with TRBJ1-1; D is perhaps TRBD1 (5 bases). Trimming pared 3 bases from V and 0 bases from J, leaving 12 bases between. Looked up from germline, CDR1 is SGDLS and CDR2 is YYNGEE. This CDR3 spans 15 amino acids. The CDR3 is CASSDRSGVNTEAFF. CDR3 bases: TGTGCCAGCAGCGACAGGAGCGGGGTGAACACTGAAGCTTTCTTT.

This chain links TRBV19 with TRBJ2-4; TRBD1 matches 8 bases. The CDR3 loop spans 14 amino acids. Germline CDR1 is LNHDA and CDR2 is SQIVND (reference sequence). Trimming cost V 5 bases and J 4 bases; bases outside gene matches: 4. Here the CDR3 DNA reads TGTGCCAGTAGTTTGGGACAGGCGAAAAACATTCAGTACTTC. It encodes CASSLGQAKNIQYF.

V is TRBV7-8 and J is TRBJ2-1, with D uncertain. V lost 1 base, J lost 6 bases, and 10 bases lay in between. The CDR3 extends over 14 amino acids. Germline CDR1 and CDR2: SGHVS and FQNEAQ. CDR3 sequence: CASSLGSVSNEQFF. The CDR3 DNA reads as TGTGCCAGCAGCTTAGGTTCTGTTAGCAATGAGCAGTTCTTC.

The V call is TRBV27, the J call TRBJ2-3; no reliable D call. The germline V gene encodes CDR1 MNHEY and CDR2 SMNVEV (reference sequence). This CDR3 is 13 amino acids long. V gave up 5 bases and J gave up 4 bases, with 10 bases separating them. The CDR3 bases are TGTGCCAGCAGTGAAGGAGCCCCAGATACGCAGTATTTT. Translated, it gives CASSEGAPDTQYF.

J is TRBJ1-1 and V is TRBV5-1; tentatively, D is TRBD1 (5 bases). The V gene's germline CDR1 is SGHRS and CDR2 YFSETQ. CDR3 length equals 13 residues. The V gene lost 7 bases and the J gene lost 5 bases, with 15 bases spanning the gap. CDR3: CASSNGGGTEAFF. In DNA form, the CDR3 reads TGCGCCAGCTCCAACGGGGGGGGGACTGAAGCTTTCTTT.

The CDR3 DNA follows: TGTGCCAGCAGCTCCCAGGGGGGACTAGCGGGAAACACCGGGGAGCTGTTTTTT. Translating gives CASSSQGGLAGNTGELFF. J is TRBJ2-2 and V is TRBV7-2, with 13 bases fitting TRBD2. Germline V CDR1 and CDR2: SGHTA, FQGNSA. CDR3 length: 18 amino acids. V shed 4 bases, J shed 2 bases, and the junction held 7 bases outside the gene matches.

V is TRBV11-2 and J is TRBJ1-1; 7 nucleotides agree with TRBD1. The CDR3 sequence is 15 residues long. With 0 bases clipped from V and 5 bases from J, the junction kept 6 bases outside the gene matches. From germline, CDR1 is SGHAT and CDR2 FQNNGV. CDR3 DNA sequence: TGTGCCAGCAGCTTAGATACACAGGGGAGAACTGAAGCTTTCTTT. Protein: CASSLDTQGRTEAFF.

The chain uses TRBV5-5 and TRBJ2-5; 11 bases are shared with TRBD1. V lost 4 bases to trimming and J lost 4 bases; unmatched junction nucleotides: 6. Looked up from germline, CDR1 is SGHKS and CDR2 is YYEKEE (reference sequence). The CDR3 loop spans 15 amino acids. The CDR3 here is CASSRGQGVRETQYF. In DNA, the CDR3 is TGTGCCAGCAGCAGGGGACAGGGGGTCCGAGAGACCCAGTACTTC.

The V call is TRBV5-1, the J call TRBJ2-5; D is possibly TRBD1 (6 bases). The V gene's germline CDR1 is SGHRS and CDR2 YFSETQ. The CDR3 has 16 residues. The V and J ends lost 5 bases and 5 bases respectively, with 22 bases between them. DNA for the CDR3: TGCGCCAGCAGTCTGGCAGGGGTCGGGGTGATGGAGACCCAGTACTTC. Its protein product is CASSLAGVGVMETQYF.

This clone was observed a handful of times. A junction boundary mismatches the germline segment, possibly from a read error. This chain joins TRBV19 and TRBJ1-4; 8 bases map to TRBD1. The CDR3 is 15 amino acids. The germline V gene encodes CDR1 LNHDA and CDR2 SQIVND (reference sequence). Here the CDR3 reads CASSVDRGANEKLFF. The CDR3 nucleotides are TGTGCCAGTAGTGTAGACAGGGGAGCCAATGAAAAACTGTTTTTT.

This chain links TRBV7-2 with TRBJ2-1; no definite D call. Deletions cut 3 bases from V and 8 bases from J, with 5 bases between. The length of the CDR3 is 11 residues. Germline lookup yields CDR1 SGHTA and CDR2 FQGNSA. This CDR3 is CASSFLDEQFF. CDR3 DNA sequence: TGTGCCAGCAGCTTTCTAGATGAGCAGTTCTTC.

This clone was detected only a few times. The V and J genes are TRBV9 and TRBJ2-1; 10 bases agree with TRBD2. The CDR3 is 15 amino acids. Unmatched junction bases numbered 5, after V lost 4 bases and J lost 4 bases. In germline, CDR1 is SGDLS, CDR2 YYNGEE. The CDR3 region has the DNA TGTGCCAGCAGCCTCGGGACTAGCGAATACAATGAGCAGTTCTTC. Translating it yields CASSLGTSEYNEQFF.